These 26 T cell receptor beta chains originate from one sample sequenced in a study of cytomegalovirus exposure and HLA in healthy donors. Use of 60 Vbeta and 13 Jbeta primers characterized the PCR. TCRdb keeps only in-frame clones here, not all; method: immunoSEQ multiplex PCR. Altogether roughly 150,000 clones are present, approximately 81% being singletons, with the ten largest covering roughly 1.4%. Sequencing was carried out using PBMCs. The receptors stem from a young man in good health and CMV-seronegative.

This clone was observed a single time. This chain connects TRBV6-1 to TRBJ2-1, with D possibly TRBD2 on 5 matching bases. V gave up 2 bases and J gave up 7 bases, with 15 bases separating them. Germline CDR1 MNHNS, CDR2 SASEGT. This CDR3 is built from 15 residues. The CDR3 loop is CASSELRAPGNEQFF. CDR3 DNA sequence: TGTGCCAGCAGTGAACTGCGGGCCCCCGGAAATGAGCAGTTCTTC.

This clone was observed a handful of times. The chain links TRBV7-9 to TRBJ2-3, with D possibly matching TRBD2 (6 bases). The germline gives CDR1 SEHNR, CDR2 FQNEAQ (reference sequence). Trimming removed 6 bases at V and 0 bases at J, with 10 bases between. This CDR3 spans 14 amino acids. Here the CDR3 DNA reads TGTGCCAGCAGTGCGGCGGGAAGCACAGATACGCAGTATTTT. Translating gives CASSAAGSTDTQYF.

The chain carries TRBV11-2 and TRBJ2-1, with TRBD2 matching over 7 bases. Germline loops: CDR1 SGHAT, CDR2 FQNNGV. The CDR3 is 16 residues long. The J segment lost 7 bases and the V segment lost 6 bases, leaving 15 bases of the junction unmatched. CDR3 in DNA: TGTGCCAGCAGGGTTGAGGGCGGGAGCTTGGGGAATGAGCAGTTCTTC. Translated: CASRVEGGSLGNEQFF.

The chain recombines TRBV9 with TRBJ2-3; 14 bases align to TRBD2. Germline V lookup: CDR1 SGDLS, CDR2 YYNGEE. CDR3 length equals 20 residues. V trimming: 0 bases; J trimming: 3 bases; junction bases outside the gene matches: 12. CDR3 region: CASSVGTHSGTSGSTDTQYF. The CDR3 DNA is TGTGCCAGCAGCGTAGGAACGCACTCCGGGACTAGCGGGAGTACAGATACGCAGTATTTT.

The V call is TRBV13, the J call TRBJ2-7; 8 bases are shared with TRBD2. Germline V gene sequence: CDR1 PRHDT, CDR2 FYEKMQ (reference sequence). Germline trimming cut 0 bases from V and 3 bases from J; bases unmatched to any gene: 1. The CDR3 consists of 14 residues. DNA for the CDR3: TGTGCCAGCAGCTTAGGGACTAGCGTCTACGAGCAGTACTTC. It specifies CASSLGTSVYEQYF.

V and J are TRBV11-2 and TRBJ2-7, with 15 nucleotides matching TRBD2. Per the germline V gene, CDR1 is SGHAT and CDR2 is FQNNGV. CDR3 length: 17 amino acids. The trim removed 4 bases at V and 5 bases at J, leaving 9 bases unmatched. In DNA form, the CDR3 reads TGTGCCAGCAGCTCTCGAGGACTAGCGGGAGGGCACCACGAGCAGTACTTC. This encodes CASSSRGLAGGHHEQYF.

Concerning this clone: The germline gene is not matched at one end of the junction; a read error may be the cause. The sample carries other DNA sequences with the same CDR3. This chain links TRBV5-1 with TRBJ2-5; D might be TRBD1 (6 bases). Per the germline V gene, CDR1 is SGHRS and CDR2 is YFSETQ. CDR3 length: 13 residues. The CDR3 spells CASSLGAGETQYF. CDR3 DNA: TGCGCCAGCAGTTTGGGGGCTGGAGAGACCCAGTACTTC.

This chain uses TRBV5-8 with TRBJ2-2; 9 bases are a match to TRBD1. The CDR3 loop spans 16 amino acids. The ends lost 4 bases at V and 8 bases at J; junction bases unmatched: 12. Germline V gene data show CDR1 as SGHTS and CDR2 as YDEGEE. The CDR3 bases are TGTGCCAGCAGCCAGAGACAGGGGGTGTTTAAAGGGGAGCTGTTTTTT. Its translation: CASSQRQGVFKGELFF.

This sequence joins TRBV6-5 and TRBJ2-3; D may be TRBD2 (6 bases). Between the trimmed V and J ends, which lost 11 bases and 1 base, there was a span of 13 bases. The germline gives CDR1 MNHEY, CDR2 SVGAGI. The length of the CDR3 is 13 residues. The CDR3: CADPQRGTDTQYF. The DNA of the CDR3 is TGTGCCGACCCCCAGCGGGGCACAGATACGCAGTATTTT.

This sequence joins TRBV6-5 and TRBJ2-7; 7 nucleotides align to TRBD1. V lost 5 bases and J lost 2; bases outside the gene matches: 6. Germline V gene lookup returns CDR1 MNHEY and CDR2 SVGAGI. The CDR3 runs 14 residues. As DNA, the CDR3 is TGTGCCAGCAGTCCGGGACAGACGACCTACGAGCAGTACTTC. Its protein product is CASSPGQTTYEQYF.

The J gene is TRBJ1-2, the V gene TRBV18, with 7 bases lining up with TRBD1. The CDR3 sequence is 13 residues long. The J segment lost 5 bases and the V segment lost 5 bases, leaving 5 bases of the junction unmatched. Germline V gene data show CDR1 as KGHSH and CDR2 as LQKENI. This chain's CDR3 is CASSGDREYGYTF. The CDR3 DNA sequence: TGTGCCAGCTCAGGCGACAGGGAATATGGCTACACCTTC.

The rearrangement joins TRBV4-1 to TRBJ1-2; 10 bases map to TRBD1. CDR1 and CDR2 (germline): MGHRA, YSYEKL. Losses at the gene ends were 0 bases for V and 4 bases for J; bases not matched to a gene: 5. The CDR3 spans 16 residues. Written as DNA, the CDR3 is TGCGCCAGCAGCCAAGAGTGGACAGGGGGGGCCTATGGCTACACCTTC. Translation: CASSQEWTGGAYGYTF.

The chain is built from TRBV5-6 and TRBJ2-7; maybe TRBD2 (6 bases). The CDR3 has 14 residues. Deletions cut 3 bases from V and 2 bases from J, with 12 bases between. CDR1 and CDR2 (germline): SGHDT, YYEEEE. The CDR3 DNA is TGTGCCAGCAGCTACGACGGGGGACCCTACGAGCAGTACTTC. This translates into CASSYDGGPYEQYF.

Of note for this clone: Within the sample, other DNA sequences also encode this same CDR3. J is TRBJ2-7 and V is TRBV6-5; the D is unclear. Looked up from germline, CDR1 is MNHEY and CDR2 is SVGAGI. The CDR3 loop spans 14 amino acids. Trimming removed 8 bases at V and 1 base at J, with 15 bases between. The CDR3 DNA reads as TGTGCCAGCCCCCCGTACGAGTTTTCCTACGAGCAGTACTTC. Translating it yields CASPPYEFSYEQYF.

This chain joins TRBV4-3 and TRBJ2-3; 7 nucleotides match TRBD2. This CDR3 has 16 amino acids. The V gene's germline CDR1 is LGHNA and CDR2 YSLEER. Trimming at V came to 4 bases and at J to 8 bases, leaving 15 bases not matched to a gene. In DNA form, the CDR3 reads TGCGCCAGCAGCCCCCTCCTGTTGAGCGGGAAGGGTACGCAGTATTTT. It specifies CASSPLLLSGKGTQYF.

This clone was recorded once. V usage is TRBV28 and J usage is TRBJ1-1; D is unclear. Germline V gene data show CDR1 as MDHEN and CDR2 as SYDVKM. CDR3 length: 14 amino acids. Between the trimmed V and J ends, which lost 6 bases and 1 base, there was a span of 12 bases. The chain's CDR3 is CASRGGRTNTEAFF. The CDR3 DNA reads as TGTGCCAGCAGGGGCGGGAGGACGAACACTGAAGCTTTCTTT.

This clone was seen once. This chain uses TRBV29-1 with TRBJ1-3; 9 bases agree with TRBD1. CDR3 size: 15 residues. From germline, CDR1 is SQVTM and CDR2 ANQGSEA. V lost 3 bases to trimming and J lost 2 bases; unmatched junction nucleotides: 5. The DNA for the CDR3 is TGCAGCGTTGAGGAGGGACAGGGCGCTGGAAACACCATATATTTT. Translating gives CSVEEGQGAGNTIYF. Looking up the rest from reference TRBV29-1 and TRBJ1-3 gives the full variable domain: SAVISQKPSRDICQRGTSLTIQCQVDSQVTMMFWYRQQPGQSLTLIATANQGSEATYESGFVIDKFPISRPNLTFSTLTVSNMSPEDSSIYLCSVEEGQGAGNTIYFGEGSWLTVV.

The rearrangement uses TRBV6-5 and TRBJ2-7; no clear D gene. Trimming stripped 2 bases from V and 3 bases from J, with 11 bases between. Germline CDR1 and CDR2: MNHEY and SVGAGI. The CDR3 runs to 14 residues. The CDR3 region has the DNA TGTGCCAGCAGTTACGCAGGAATCGGCTACGAGCAGTACTTC. Protein: CASSYAGIGYEQYF.

This clone was counted between two and nine times. The chain employs TRBV12-5 and TRBJ1-2; TRBD1 might be the D (6 bases). With 1 base removed from V and 5 bases from J, the gap between germline ends came to 8 bases. The CDR3 consists of 13 residues. CDR1 LGHNT and CDR2 FRNRAP come from the germline V gene. The CDR3 coding sequence is TGTGCTAGTGGTTTGGCCACAGGGTATGGCTACACCTTC. Translating it yields CASGLATGYGYTF.

The sample holds a few counts of this clone. The chain carries TRBV19 and TRBJ2-1; 7 bases agree with TRBD1. With V trimmed by 10 bases and J by 4 bases, 4 bases remained unmatched. There are 12 residues in the CDR3. Germline lookup yields CDR1 LNHDA and CDR2 SQIVND (reference sequence). CDR3 residues: CATKTGYNEQFF. The CDR3 DNA follows: TGTGCCACCAAGACAGGGTACAATGAGCAGTTCTTC.

The chain has TRBV10-1 and TRBJ2-3, with TRBD1 identical over 7 bases. This CDR3 contains 13 residues. Trimming removed 6 bases from V and 4 bases from J; junction bases left unmatched: 4. Germline values: CDR1 WNHNN, CDR2 SYGVQD (reference sequence). The CDR3 DNA reads TGCGCCAGCAGCAATGGACAGGCAGATACGCAGTATTTT. It codes for CASSNGQADTQYF.

V gene TRBV27 combines with J gene TRBJ2-7; 8 bases are shared with TRBD1. This CDR3 comprises 14 residues. V shed 5 bases and J 7 bases; nucleotides not matched to a gene: 10. Germline lookup yields CDR1 MNHEY and CDR2 SMNVEV (reference sequence). CDR3 DNA: TGTGCCAGCAGTAGGCCCGGGACAGGTGGTGAGCAGTACTTC. Translating gives CASSRPGTGGEQYF.

This clone was detected only a few times. This sequence joins TRBV4-1 and TRBJ2-3; a weak D match, TRBD2 (5 bases). Germline lookup yields CDR1 MGHRA and CDR2 YSYEKL. This CDR3 has 16 amino acids. V lost 4 bases and J 1 base, leaving 15 bases between the germline ends. The CDR3 sequence is CASSPAPHGGTDTQYF. The CDR3 nucleotides read TGCGCCAGCAGCCCCGCCCCGCACGGGGGCACAGATACGCAGTATTTT.

The chain couples TRBV7-2 to TRBJ2-7, with D possibly TRBD2 on 6 matching bases. The CDR3 length is 14 residues. The germline V gene encodes CDR1 SGHTA and CDR2 FQGNSA. Between the trimmed V and J ends, which lost 10 bases and 0 bases, there was a span of 16 bases. This chain's CDR3 is CATAGLPSSYEQYF. CDR3 bases: TGTGCCACCGCGGGACTGCCCTCCTCCTACGAGCAGTACTTC.

The V gene is TRBV5-1, the J gene TRBJ2-7, with TRBD2 matching over 13 bases. The J segment lost 3 bases and the V segment lost 4 bases, leaving 4 bases of the junction unmatched. The CDR3 has 15 residues. CDR1 and CDR2 (germline): SGHRS, YFSETQ. Here the CDR3 reads CASSLGLAGNYEQYF. For the CDR3, the DNA is TGCGCCAGCAGCCTGGGACTAGCGGGAAACTACGAGCAGTACTTC.

V is TRBV19 and J is TRBJ2-7; weak D call: TRBD2 (7 bases). Per the germline V gene, CDR1 is LNHDA and CDR2 is SQIVND (reference sequence). The ends were cut back, 1 base at V and 3 bases at J, with 10 bases in the middle. The CDR3 loop spans 14 amino acids. As DNA, the CDR3 is TGTGCCAGTAGTATAGGGCGGGGGCTCTACGAGCAGTACTTC. It codes for CASSIGRGLYEQYF.